This T cell receptor (beta chain) is from a study of T cells after yellow fever vaccination. This clonotype was found many times. Its target is unknown. The study, taken as a whole, reports: Among all clonotypes, a small share was observed in both CD4 and CD8 compartments. Faster peaking, at day 5 versus 15, marked a secondary response that was weaker. Booster sampling recovered most clones from primary vaccination (96% CD4, just over 85% CD8).

Germline assignment: CDR1 SGHRS and CDR2 YFSETQ. The V segment lost 4 bases and the J segment 4 bases; nucleotides outside the gene matches: 5. The length of the CDR3 is 14 residues. UMIs were added to TCR cDNA along with a universal primer site when it was made by 5'RACE template switching. TCRdb used MiXCR to reprocess the 5' RACE reads, holding one entry per CDR3 protein. The sample lists some 250,000 distinct CDR3 sequences; approximately 3.8% were seen once. The source is a man younger than 35 who received the YFV17D yellow fever vaccine. The V gene is TRBV5-1, the J gene TRBJ1-5; 7 bases are a match to TRBD1. This specimen consisted of PBMCs, obtained 15 days after the yellow fever booster vaccination. CDR3: CASSDQGGNQPQHF. The CDR3, as DNA: TGCGCCAGCAGCGATCAGGGGGGGAATCAGCCCCAGCATTTT.